A single T cell receptor (beta chain) is shown here with its context. Other DNA sequences within the sample encode an identical CDR3. V shed 5 bases and J shed 6 bases, with 10 bases lying between them. The CDR3 totals 12 residues. The V gene's germline CDR1 is LNHDA and CDR2 SQIVND (reference sequence). TCRdb's copy holds only in-frame clones and misses some; the assay was immunoSEQ multiplex PCR. Of around 100,000 clones listed, roughly 80% are singletons. The data are from a study of blood T cell repertoires in COVID-19. Study as a whole: Samples of COVID-19 (acute and convalescent) were obtained from the United States, Italy and Spain.

The gene calls are TRBV19 and TRBJ1-2; tentatively, D is TRBD1 (6 bases). The receptor was isolated from a man aged 50 to 60 with active or convalescent COVID-19. Sequenced material: peripheral blood. The CDR3 coding sequence is TGTGCCAGTAGTTGGTCAGGGGATGGCTACACCTTC. Translated, it gives CASSWSGDGYTF.